Shown below are 14 T cell receptor beta chains from a single sample sequenced in a study of T cells in Graves' hyperthyroidism and ophthalmopathy. The source material, RNA transcripts, was used to amplify TCR beta CDR3 regions. Carried out on the TCR CDR3, a first-round RT-PCR used the HTBI primer set. From the multiplex PCR reads, TCRdb called clonotypes with MiXCR, one entry per CDR3 protein. The sample lists about 92,000 distinct CDR3 sequences, over 50% seen once, with less than 30% in the top ten. Sequencing was carried out using blood. These receptors were taken from a woman between 40 and 50 years old with Graves' hyperthyroidism.

With respect to this clonotype: A much larger clone is a single base away; this may be a read error. This CDR3 reads CSVAIMPYEQHF. The CDR3, as DNA: TGCAGCGTTGCCATCATGCCCTACGAGCAGCACTTC. J is TRBJ2-7 and V is TRBV29-1; D not certain. The CDR3 loop spans 12 amino acids. The germline CDR1 and CDR2 sequences are SQVTM and ANQGSEA.

The chain links TRBV10-2 to TRBJ2-3, with D possibly being TRBD1 (7 bases). CDR1 and CDR2 from the germline V gene are WSHSY and SAAADI. The length of the CDR3 is 15 residues. V was pared by 7 bases and J by 6 bases, with 20 bases between. The CDR3 loop reads CASNPRRGLPDTQYF. CDR3 nucleotides: TGCGCCAGCAACCCGCGGAGGGGGCTCCCCGATACGCAGTATTTT.

V and J are TRBV9 and TRBJ2-7, with D tentatively TRBD1 (6 bases). V was shortened by 2 bases and J by 5 bases, with 17 bases between the two germline ends. The CDR3 totals 15 residues. CDR1 and CDR2 from the germline V gene are SGDLS and YYNGEE. The CDR3 coding sequence is TGTGCCAGCAGCGTCCAGGGGAACAGGATCAACGAGCAGTACTTC. Protein product: CASSVQGNRINEQYF. Combining the CDR3 with reference TRBV9 and TRBJ2-7 gives the whole variable domain DSGVTQTPKHLITATGQRVTLRCSPRSGDLSVYWYQQSLDQGLQFLIQYYNGEERAKGNILERFSAQQFPDLHSELNLSSLELGDSALYFCASSVQGNRINEQYFGPGTRLTVT.

As concerns this clonotype: With a much larger clone just one base away, this may be a read error. The genes are TRBV29-1 and TRBJ2-6; 8 positions agree with TRBD1. The CDR3 is 14 amino acids. Germline V gives CDR1 SQVTM, CDR2 ANQGSEA. The CDR3, as DNA: TGCAGCGTTGGACAGGGGCCGGGGGTCAACGTCCTGACTTTC. It yields the protein CSVGQGPGVNVLTF.

The sample holds one count of this clonotype. The chain employs TRBV20-1 and TRBJ1-3; no clear D. The V gene's germline CDR1 is DFQATT and CDR2 SNEGSKA (reference sequence). The CDR3 runs 14 residues. With 0 bases removed from V and 1 base from J, the gap between germline ends came to 7 bases. CDR3 nucleotide sequence: TGCAGTGCTAGAGATTCTCCATCTGGAAACACCATATATTTT. Amino acid sequence: CSARDSPSGNTIYF.

This clonotype was observed many times. The chain recombines TRBV7-8 with TRBJ2-5; TRBD2 aligns across 8 bases. The CDR3 sequence is 13 residues long. Trimming at V came to 4 bases and at J to 5 bases, leaving 3 bases not matched to a gene. Germline CDR1 reads SGHVS; CDR2 reads FQNEAQ. The CDR3 DNA follows: TGTGCCAGCAGCTCGGGACTAGAGGAGACCCAGTACTTC. Protein: CASSSGLEETQYF.

Details on this clonotype: Because the CDR3 is missing its conserved closing phenylalanine or tryptophan, this is likely a read error. No DNA is shown, since the ends of the CDR3 on it are uncertain; the CDR3 is the one TCRdb lists. The chain combines TRBV7-2 with TRBJ2-7; no check of the table's D call, TRBD1, against the DNA was made. The CDR3 has 8 residues if both end residues are counted. In germline, CDR1 is SGHTA, CDR2 FQGNSA. The CDR3 loop reads CASSPQRQ.

In regard to this clonotype: The CDR3 does not close with the conserved phenylalanine or tryptophan, likely indicating a read error. The gene calls are TRBV12-5 and TRBJ2-3; 7 nucleotides agree with TRBD2. Losses at the gene ends were 5 bases for V and 2 bases for J; bases not matched to a gene: 10. This CDR3 is built from 16 residues. Germline V gene data show CDR1 as LGHNT and CDR2 as FRNRAP. The CDR3 nucleotides are TGTGCTAGTGGTCCTGGACTAGAGGCGACCACAGATACGCAGTATTTA. The encoded protein is CASGPGLEATTDTQYL.

The chain uses TRBV7-8 and TRBJ2-3; perhaps TRBD2 as D (5 bases). The V gene lost 1 base and the J gene lost 6 bases, with 20 bases spanning the gap. The CDR3 runs 17 residues. Germline V gene lookup returns CDR1 SGHVS and CDR2 FQNEAQ. The CDR3 nucleotides read TGTGCCAGCAGCTTAGTATGGGCGCACGGGAACACTGATACGCAGTATTTT. It translates to CASSLVWAHGNTDTQYF.

The gene calls are TRBV10-3 and TRBJ2-5, with D possibly called TRBD1 or TRBD2 (5 bases each). This CDR3 contains 13 residues. V lost 6 bases and J lost 5, with 13 bases in between. The germline CDR1 and CDR2 sequences are ENHRY and SYGVKD. This CDR3 reads CAIRGRPAETQYF. Here the CDR3 DNA reads TGTGCCATCAGGGGACGGCCGGCGGAGACCCAGTACTTC.

V and J are TRBV12-3 or TRBV12-4 and TRBJ1-2, with 8 bases matching TRBD1. This CDR3 has 12 amino acids. V was clipped by 10 bases and J by 8 bases; unmatched bases: 9. The CDR3 here is CAIRGQVLGYTF. DNA for the CDR3: TGTGCCATCAGGGGACAGGTTCTCGGCTACACCTTC.

The CDR3 region is CASSRVSTGGKAQYF. CDR3 bases: TGTGCCAGCAGCCGAGTTTCGACAGGGGGTAAGGCCCAGTACTTC. V and J are TRBV11-2 and TRBJ2-5; 9 nucleotides agree with TRBD1. Germline V gene sequence: CDR1 SGHAT, CDR2 FQNNGV. This CDR3 is built from 15 residues. V lost 5 bases to trimming and J lost 9 bases; unmatched junction nucleotides: 13.

This clonotype was picked up a small number of times. J is TRBJ2-5 and V is TRBV12-3 or TRBV12-4; TRBD2 agrees at 10 bases. The J segment lost 0 bases and the V segment lost 5 bases, leaving 9 bases of the junction unmatched. CDR3 length equals 17 residues. The CDR3 loop reads CASSPRLGLADQETQYF. CDR3 bases: TGTGCCAGCAGTCCGCGACTTGGACTAGCGGACCAAGAGACCCAGTACTTC.

The chain has TRBV7-8 and TRBJ2-7; unclear D gene. This CDR3 is 17 amino acids long. Germline V gene lookup returns CDR1 SGHVS and CDR2 FQNEAQ. Deletions cut 5 bases from V and 3 bases from J, with 23 bases between. The CDR3 nucleotides are TGTGCCAGCAGCCAAGGTAAGGCGACGGAATTCTACTACGAGCAGTACTTC. Encoded protein: CASSQGKATEFYYEQYF.